This T cell receptor beta chain was documented in a study of CD8+CD57+ T cells in acquired aplastic anemia. Study context: Sorted cells (CD4+ and CD8+) yielded DNA amounts that averaged approximately 3.2 ug.

This clonotype appeared many times. The antigen is not known. Per the germline V gene, CDR1 is SGHNT and CDR2 is YYREEE (reference sequence). Trimming took off 4 bases at V and 3 bases at J, with 20 bases between the two ends. This CDR3 region has 16 residues. Points from the study as a whole: Controls did not differ significantly from patients in CD8+ Simpson's diversity. There were some 30 CD8+ CDR3 sequences that occurred in both patients and controls.

The use of genomic DNA as template underpinned the TCR beta VDJ and CDR3 profiling. TCRdb used MiXCR to reprocess the reads, holding one entry per CDR3 protein. The data show some 68,000 distinct CDR3 sequences, approximately 50% seen once. The chain combines TRBV5-4 with TRBJ2-7; D is unresolved. The sample comprised sorted CD4+, CD8+, or CD8+CD57+ T cells (not recorded which) from PBMCs. The clonotype originates from a human donor in good health, serving as a control. The CDR3 is CASSEKMGPSNYEQYF. In DNA form, the CDR3 reads TGTGCCAGCAGCGAGAAGATGGGCCCTTCTAACTACGAGCAGTACTTC. Variable domain in full (rest from reference TRBV5-4 and TRBJ2-7): ETGVTQSPTHLIKTRGQQVTLRCSSQSGHNTVSWYQQALGQGPQFIFQYYREEENGRGNFPPRFSGLQFPNYSSELNVNALELDDSALYLCASSEKMGPSNYEQYFGPGTRLTVT.